The next 18 T cell receptor beta chains were all read from a single sample in a study of synovial regulatory T cells in juvenile arthritis. Clones were read by immunoSEQ multiplex PCR, and TCRdb kept only the in-frame ones, dropping some. The table lists approximately 7,100 clones. Material for sequencing was Treg cells from blood. The subset: remaining (HLA-DR-negative) circulating blood Treg cells. These receptors came from a donor younger than 30 with juvenile idiopathic arthritis.

The chain joins TRBV19 to TRBJ2-3; TCRdb outputs TRBD2, but without DNA this stays unchecked. The CDR3 covers 16 residues. No DNA accompanies this entry. Germline V lookup: CDR1 LNHDA, CDR2 SQIVND (reference sequence). CDR3 loop: CASSRGLAIRTDTQYF.

This chain uses TRBV28 with TRBJ1-2; there is no DNA to check the TCRdb D call of TRBD1. Germline values: CDR1 MDHEN, CDR2 SYDVKM. The CDR3 totals 13 residues. No DNA is listed. The CDR3 is CASRQGWYSGYTF.

The chain has TRBV5-5 and TRBJ1-5; TCRdb selects TRBD1, and the lack of DNA leaves this call unchecked. This CDR3 is 15 amino acids long. No DNA sequence was recorded. CDR1 is SGHKS, CDR2 YYEKEE, per germline (reference sequence). The CDR3 here is CASSLRSTGDQPQHF.

The rearrangement links TRBV18 to TRBJ1-1; no DNA is available, so the TRBD1 call from TCRdb remains unchecked. This CDR3 contains 14 residues. The DNA sequence is not available. Germline-derived CDR1 and CDR2 are KGHSH and LQKENI. The CDR3 spells CASSTGNMNTEAFF.

The V and J genes are TRBV7-8 and TRBJ2-1; TCRdb outputs TRBD2, but without DNA this stays unchecked. The CDR3 consists of 15 residues. DNA is not on record. Germline CDR1 reads SGHVS; CDR2 reads FQNEAQ. The CDR3 is CASSLAGGRRYEQFF.

This clone is classed as medium-sized by frequency. V usage is TRBV30 and J usage is TRBJ1-2; TCRdb picks TRBD1, but there is no DNA to check that call. The CDR3 consists of 12 residues. No DNA sequence is on record. Germline CDR1 is GTSNPN and CDR2 is SVGIG (reference sequence). CDR3: CAWGQGAYGYTF.

Its frequency marks this clone as medium-sized. The chain couples TRBV2 to TRBJ1-5; TCRdb picks TRBD1, but there is no DNA to check that call. This CDR3 spans 14 amino acids. The protein alone is recorded here. Germline-derived CDR1 and CDR2 are SNHLY and FYNNEI. This chain's CDR3 is CASSRTGASQPQHF.

In terms of frequency, this clone is medium-sized (0.01 to 0.1%). The V call is TRBV20-1, the J call TRBJ1-2. The CDR3 is made up of 11 amino acids. The DNA is not on file. Germline V gives CDR1 DFQATT, CDR2 SNEGSKA (reference sequence). CDR3: CSARTVEGYTF.

CDR3 amino acids: CASSRRGTPSNEQFF. V usage is TRBV4-1 and J usage is TRBJ2-1. Germline V gene sequence: CDR1 MGHRA, CDR2 YSYEKL. The CDR3 contains 15 residues. No DNA is listed.

V and J are TRBV28 and TRBJ1-1; no DNA is available, so the TRBD1 call from TCRdb remains unchecked. CDR3 size: 16 residues. The coding DNA is unavailable. Germline V gene lookup returns CDR1 MDHEN and CDR2 SYDVKM. This CDR3 is CASSFGQGAPWIEAFF.

The CDR3 is CASSEEQGAGETQYF. The chain uses TRBV9 and TRBJ2-5; as DNA is missing, the TRBD1 call by TCRdb cannot be tested. The CDR3 spans 15 residues. DNA is not on record. Germline V gene lookup returns CDR1 SGDLS and CDR2 YYNGEE.

This chain links TRBV6-1 with TRBJ2-3; TCRdb lists TRBD1, though no DNA is available to test this call. The V gene's germline CDR1 is MNHNS and CDR2 SASEGT. The length of the CDR3 is 16 residues. The record lacks a DNA sequence. The CDR3 protein is CASSELPGQAYDTQYF.

This chain connects TRBV7-9 to TRBJ2-2; TCRdb's D call, TRBD2, is unchecked because there is no DNA. This CDR3 is 16 amino acids long. This entry has no DNA. Germline CDR1 SEHNR, CDR2 FQNEAQ (reference sequence). The CDR3: CASSLASGYITGELFF.

The CDR3 region is CASSRGQGYEQYF. The V gene is TRBV6-5, the J gene TRBJ2-7; TCRdb proposes TRBD1, but this gene call is untestable without DNA. The CDR3 contains 13 residues. The coding DNA is unavailable. From germline, CDR1 is MNHEY and CDR2 SVGAGI.

V is TRBV9 and J is TRBJ2-1. This CDR3 comprises 16 residues. No DNA accompanies this entry. Germline V gives CDR1 SGDLS, CDR2 YYNGEE. The CDR3 protein is CASSVAGASHGVRQFF.

This chain connects TRBV7-8 to TRBJ2-7; TCRdb names TRBD1, which stays unverified in the absence of DNA. The V gene's germline CDR1 is SGHVS and CDR2 FQNEAQ. The CDR3 consists of 15 residues. A DNA sequence was not provided. The CDR3 spells CASSLLLIRGGEQYF.

This chain uses TRBV7-2 with TRBJ2-1; TCRdb's D call of TRBD2 is untestable without DNA. CDR3 length: 14 residues. DNA is not on record. Germline CDR1 SGHTA, CDR2 FQGNSA. CDR3: CASSLETVYNEQFF.

The chain employs TRBV4-3 and TRBJ1-5; TCRdb's D call, TRBD1, is unchecked because there is no DNA. CDR1 is LGHNA and CDR2 is YSLEER in the germline V gene. This CDR3 region has 15 residues. No coding sequence is recorded. The CDR3 spells CASSQGWGSNQPQHF.